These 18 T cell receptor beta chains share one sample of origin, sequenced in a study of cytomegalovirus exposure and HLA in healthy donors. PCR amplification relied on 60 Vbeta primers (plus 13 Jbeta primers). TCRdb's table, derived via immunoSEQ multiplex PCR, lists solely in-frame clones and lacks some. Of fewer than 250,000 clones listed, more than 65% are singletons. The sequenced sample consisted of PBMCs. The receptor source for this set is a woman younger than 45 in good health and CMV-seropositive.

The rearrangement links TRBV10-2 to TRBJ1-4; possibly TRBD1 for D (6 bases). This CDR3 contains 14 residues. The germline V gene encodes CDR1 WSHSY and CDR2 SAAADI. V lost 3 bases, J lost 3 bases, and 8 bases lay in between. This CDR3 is CASSEGGANEKLFF. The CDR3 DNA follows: TGCGCCAGCAGTGAAGGGGGGGCTAATGAAAAACTGTTTTTT.

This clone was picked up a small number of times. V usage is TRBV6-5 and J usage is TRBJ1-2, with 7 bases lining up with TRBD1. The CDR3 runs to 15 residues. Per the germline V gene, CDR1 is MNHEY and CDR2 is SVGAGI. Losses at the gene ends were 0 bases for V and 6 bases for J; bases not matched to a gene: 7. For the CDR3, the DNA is TGTGCCAGCAGTTACTCGGGACAGACTAGAGATGGCTACACCTTC. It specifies CASSYSGQTRDGYTF.

The CDR3 DNA reads TGTGCCAGCCGTCCGACCAGGGCGCCCTACGAGCAGTACTTC. Amino acid sequence: CASRPTRAPYEQYF. V gene TRBV21-1 combines with J gene TRBJ2-7; whether TRBD1, the table's D call, matches the DNA was not checked. TRBV21-1 is deemed a pseudogene. The CDR3 sequence is 14 residues long.

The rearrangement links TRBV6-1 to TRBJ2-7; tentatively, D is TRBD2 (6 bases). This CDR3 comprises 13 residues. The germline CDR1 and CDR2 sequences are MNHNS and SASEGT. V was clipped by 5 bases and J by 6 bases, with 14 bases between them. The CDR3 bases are TGTGCCAGCAGTCAAGGGAGGCTGTCCGAGCAGTACTTC. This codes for CASSQGRLSEQYF.

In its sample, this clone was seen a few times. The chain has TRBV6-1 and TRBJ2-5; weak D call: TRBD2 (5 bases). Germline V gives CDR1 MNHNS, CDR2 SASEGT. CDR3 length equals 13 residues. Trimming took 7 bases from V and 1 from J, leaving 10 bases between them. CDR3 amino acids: CASNVGVQETQYF. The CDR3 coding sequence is TGTGCCAGCAATGTCGGGGTCCAAGAGACCCAGTACTTC.

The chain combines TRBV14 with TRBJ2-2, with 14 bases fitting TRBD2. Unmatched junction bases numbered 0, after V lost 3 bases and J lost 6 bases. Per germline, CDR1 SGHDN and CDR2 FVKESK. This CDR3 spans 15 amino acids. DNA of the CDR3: TGTGCCAGCAGCCAGACTAGCGGGAGGGCCGGGGAGCTGTTTTTT. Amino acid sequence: CASSQTSGRAGELFF. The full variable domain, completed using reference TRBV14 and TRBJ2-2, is EAGVTQFPSHSVIEKGQTVTLRCDPISGHDNLYWYRRVMGKEIKFLLHFVKESKQDESGMPNNRFLAERTGGTYSTLKVQPAELEDSGVYFCASSQTSGRAGELFFGEGSRLTVL.

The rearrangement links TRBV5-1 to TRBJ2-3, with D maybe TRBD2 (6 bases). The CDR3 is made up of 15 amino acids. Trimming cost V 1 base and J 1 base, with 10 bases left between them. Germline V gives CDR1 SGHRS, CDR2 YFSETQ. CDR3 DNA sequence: TGCGCCAGCAGCTTGTCAGGAGGGGGCACAGATACGCAGTATTTT. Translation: CASSLSGGGTDTQYF. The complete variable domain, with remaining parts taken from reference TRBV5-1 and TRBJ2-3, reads KAGVTQTPRYLIKTRGQQVTLSCSPISGHRSVSWYQQTPGQGLQFLFEYFSETQRNKGNFPGRFSGRQFSNSRSEMNVSTLELGDSALYLCASSLSGGGTDTQYFGPGTRLTVL.

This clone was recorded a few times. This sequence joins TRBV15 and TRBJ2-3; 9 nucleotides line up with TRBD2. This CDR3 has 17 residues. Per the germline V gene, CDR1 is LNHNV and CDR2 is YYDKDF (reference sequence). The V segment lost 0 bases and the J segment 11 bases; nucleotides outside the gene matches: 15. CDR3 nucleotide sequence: TGTGCCACCAGCAGAGATAGGGCTAGCGGGACTCAAGCGAGGCAGTATTTT. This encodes CATSRDRASGTQARQYF.

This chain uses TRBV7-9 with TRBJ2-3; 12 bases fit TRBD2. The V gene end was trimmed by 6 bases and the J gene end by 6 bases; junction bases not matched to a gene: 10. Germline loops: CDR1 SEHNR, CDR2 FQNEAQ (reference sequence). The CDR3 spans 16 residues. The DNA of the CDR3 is TGTGCCAGCAGTCCCCAGACTAGCGGGAGAGGCGATACGCAGTATTTT. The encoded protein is CASSPQTSGRGDTQYF.

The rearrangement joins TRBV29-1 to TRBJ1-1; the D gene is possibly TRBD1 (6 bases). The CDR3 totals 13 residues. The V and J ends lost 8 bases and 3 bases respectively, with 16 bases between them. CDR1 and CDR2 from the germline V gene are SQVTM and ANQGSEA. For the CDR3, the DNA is TGCAGCTCTAAGGGGGGGGACTACACTGAAGCTTTCTTT. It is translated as CSSKGGDYTEAFF.

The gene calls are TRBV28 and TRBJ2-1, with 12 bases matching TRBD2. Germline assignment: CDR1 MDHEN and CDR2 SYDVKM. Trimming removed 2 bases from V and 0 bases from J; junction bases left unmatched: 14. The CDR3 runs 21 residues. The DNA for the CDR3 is TGTGCCAGCAGTTTAATGGTTTCAGGCCTAGCGGGAGGGAGCTCCTACAATGAGCAGTTCTTC. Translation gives CASSLMVSGLAGGSSYNEQFF. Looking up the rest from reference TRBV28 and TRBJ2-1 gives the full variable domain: DVKVTQSSRYLVKRTGEKVFLECVQDMDHENMFWYRQDPGLGLRLIYFSYDVKMKEKGDIPEGYSVSREKKERFSLILESASTNQTSMYLCASSLMVSGLAGGSSYNEQFFGPGTRLTVL.

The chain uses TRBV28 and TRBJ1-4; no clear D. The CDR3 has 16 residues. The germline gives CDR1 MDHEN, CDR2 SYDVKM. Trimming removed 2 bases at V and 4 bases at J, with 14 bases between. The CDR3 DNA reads TGTGCCAGCAGTTTAGGCGGGAATTCCCTTAATGAAAAACTGTTTTTT. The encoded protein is CASSLGGNSLNEKLFF.

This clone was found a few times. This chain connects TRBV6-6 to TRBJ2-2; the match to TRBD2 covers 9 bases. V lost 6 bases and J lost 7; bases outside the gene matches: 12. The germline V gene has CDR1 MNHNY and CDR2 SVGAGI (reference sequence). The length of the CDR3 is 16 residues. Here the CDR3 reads CASSPQWAGGVGELFF. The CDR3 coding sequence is TGTGCCAGCAGCCCACAGTGGGCGGGAGGGGTCGGGGAGCTGTTTTTT.

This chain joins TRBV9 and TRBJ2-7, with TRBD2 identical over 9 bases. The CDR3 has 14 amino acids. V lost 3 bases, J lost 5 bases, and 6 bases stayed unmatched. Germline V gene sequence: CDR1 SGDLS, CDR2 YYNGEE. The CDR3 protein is CASSAKREADEQYF. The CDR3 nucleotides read TGTGCCAGCAGCGCGAAGCGGGAGGCTGACGAGCAGTACTTC.

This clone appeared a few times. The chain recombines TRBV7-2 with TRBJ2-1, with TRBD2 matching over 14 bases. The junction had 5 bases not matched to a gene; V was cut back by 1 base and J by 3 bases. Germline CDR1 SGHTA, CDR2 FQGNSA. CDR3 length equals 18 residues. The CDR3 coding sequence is TGTGCCAGCAGCTTAGAGGGGACTAGCGGGAGATTCTACAATGAGCAGTTCTTC. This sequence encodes CASSLEGTSGRFYNEQFF. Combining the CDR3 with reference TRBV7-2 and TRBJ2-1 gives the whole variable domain GAGVSQSPSNKVTEKGKDVELRCDPISGHTALYWYRQSLGQGLEFLIYFQGNSAPDKSGLPSDRFSAERTGGSVSTLTIQRTQQEDSAVYLCASSLEGTSGRFYNEQFFGPGTRLTVL.

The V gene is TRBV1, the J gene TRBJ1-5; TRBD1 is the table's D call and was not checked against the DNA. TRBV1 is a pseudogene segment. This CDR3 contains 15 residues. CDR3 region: CTSSQDLTDNQPQHF. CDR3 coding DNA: TGCACCAGCAGCCAAGATTTGACAGACAATCAGCCCCAGCATTTT.

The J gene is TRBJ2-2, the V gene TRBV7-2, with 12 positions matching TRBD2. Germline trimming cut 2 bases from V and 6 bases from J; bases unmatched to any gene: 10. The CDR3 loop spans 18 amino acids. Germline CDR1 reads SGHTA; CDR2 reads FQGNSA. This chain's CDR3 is CASSLTRLAGAGSGELFF. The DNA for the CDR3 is TGTGCCAGCAGCTTAACGAGACTAGCGGGAGCGGGGTCCGGGGAGCTGTTTTTT.

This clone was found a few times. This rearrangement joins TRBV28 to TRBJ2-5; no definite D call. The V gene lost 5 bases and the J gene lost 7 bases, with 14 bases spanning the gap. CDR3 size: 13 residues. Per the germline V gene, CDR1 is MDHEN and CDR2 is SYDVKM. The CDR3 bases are TGTGCCAGCAGTGCCCTAGTGGTGGGGACCCAGTACTTC. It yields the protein CASSALVVGTQYF. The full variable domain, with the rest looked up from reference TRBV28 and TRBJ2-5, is DVKVTQSSRYLVKRTGEKVFLECVQDMDHENMFWYRQDPGLGLRLIYFSYDVKMKEKGDIPEGYSVSREKKERFSLILESASTNQTSMYLCASSALVVGTQYFGPGTRLLVL.